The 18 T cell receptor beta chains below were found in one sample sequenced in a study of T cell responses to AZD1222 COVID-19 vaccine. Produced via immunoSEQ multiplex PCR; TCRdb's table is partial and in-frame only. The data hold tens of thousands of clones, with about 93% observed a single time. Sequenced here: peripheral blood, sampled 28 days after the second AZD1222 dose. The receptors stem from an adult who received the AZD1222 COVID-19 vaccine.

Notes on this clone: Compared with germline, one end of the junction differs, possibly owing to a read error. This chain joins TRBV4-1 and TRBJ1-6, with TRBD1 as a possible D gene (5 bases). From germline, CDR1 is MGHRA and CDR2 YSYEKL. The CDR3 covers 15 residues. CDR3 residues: CASRQGRTVRSPLHF. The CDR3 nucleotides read TGCGCCAGCCGCCAGGGTAGAACTGTCCGATCACCCCTCCACTTT.

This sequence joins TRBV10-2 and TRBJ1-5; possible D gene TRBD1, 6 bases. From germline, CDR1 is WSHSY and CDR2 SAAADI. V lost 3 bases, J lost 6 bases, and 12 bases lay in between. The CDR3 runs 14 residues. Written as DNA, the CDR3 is TGCGCCAGCAGTGAAGCCGGGGGGCGTCAGCCCCAGCATTTT. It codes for CASSEAGGRQPQHF.

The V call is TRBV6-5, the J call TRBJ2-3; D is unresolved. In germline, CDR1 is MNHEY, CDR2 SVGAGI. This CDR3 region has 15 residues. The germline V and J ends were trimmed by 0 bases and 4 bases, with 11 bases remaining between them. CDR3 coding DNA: TGTGCCAGCAGTTACTCTGGCAGTTTGTCAGATACGCAGTATTTT. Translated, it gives CASSYSGSLSDTQYF.

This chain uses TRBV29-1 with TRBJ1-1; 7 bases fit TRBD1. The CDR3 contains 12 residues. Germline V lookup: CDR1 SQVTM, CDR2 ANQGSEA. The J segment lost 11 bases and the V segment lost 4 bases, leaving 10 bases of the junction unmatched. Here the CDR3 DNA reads TGCAGCGTTGGGAGAGACAGGGCTGGGGCTTTCTTT. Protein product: CSVGRDRAGAFF.

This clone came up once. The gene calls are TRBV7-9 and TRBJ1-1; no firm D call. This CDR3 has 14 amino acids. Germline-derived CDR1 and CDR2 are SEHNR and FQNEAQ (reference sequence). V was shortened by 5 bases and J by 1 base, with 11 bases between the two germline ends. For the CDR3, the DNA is TGTGCCAGCAGCACCTGGTCAGGGAACACTGAAGCTTTCTTT. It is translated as CASSTWSGNTEAFF.

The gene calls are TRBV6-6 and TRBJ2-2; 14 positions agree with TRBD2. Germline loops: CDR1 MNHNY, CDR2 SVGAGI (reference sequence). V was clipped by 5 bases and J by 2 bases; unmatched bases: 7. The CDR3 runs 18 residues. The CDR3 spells CASSPGLAGGPNTGELFF. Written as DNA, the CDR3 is TGTGCCAGCAGTCCCGGACTAGCGGGGGGTCCTAACACCGGGGAGCTGTTTTTT.

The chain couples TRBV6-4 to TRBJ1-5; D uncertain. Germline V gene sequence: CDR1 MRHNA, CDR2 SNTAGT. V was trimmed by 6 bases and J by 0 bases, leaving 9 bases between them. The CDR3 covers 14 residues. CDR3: CASSRDYSNQPQHF. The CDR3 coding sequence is TGTGCCAGCAGCCGGGATTATAGCAATCAGCCCCAGCATTTT.

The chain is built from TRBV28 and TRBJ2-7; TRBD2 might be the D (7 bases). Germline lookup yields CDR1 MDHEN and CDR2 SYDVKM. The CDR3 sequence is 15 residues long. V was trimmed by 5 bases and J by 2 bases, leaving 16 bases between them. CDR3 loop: CASSGGAGTPYEQYF. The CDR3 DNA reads TGTGCCAGCAGTGGGGGGGCGGGGACGCCCTACGAGCAGTACTTC.

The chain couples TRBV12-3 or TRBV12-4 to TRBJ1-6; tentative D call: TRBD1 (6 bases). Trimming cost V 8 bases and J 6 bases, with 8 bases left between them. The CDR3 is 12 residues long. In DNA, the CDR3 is TGTGCCAGCGGGGGCCCTAATTCACCCCTCCACTTT. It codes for CASGGPNSPLHF.

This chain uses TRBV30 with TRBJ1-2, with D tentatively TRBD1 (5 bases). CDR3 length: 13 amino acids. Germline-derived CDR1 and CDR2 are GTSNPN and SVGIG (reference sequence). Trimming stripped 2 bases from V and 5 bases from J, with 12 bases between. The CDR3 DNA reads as TGTGCCTGGAGTAGTGGGGCGCGGTATGGCTACACCTTC. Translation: CAWSSGARYGYTF. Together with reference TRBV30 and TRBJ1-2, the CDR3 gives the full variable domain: SQTIHQWPATLVQPVGSPLSLECTVEGTSNPNLYWYRQAAGRGLQLLFYSVGIGQISSEVPQNLSASRPQDRQFILSSKKLLLSDSGFYLCAWSSGARYGYTFGSGTRLTVV.

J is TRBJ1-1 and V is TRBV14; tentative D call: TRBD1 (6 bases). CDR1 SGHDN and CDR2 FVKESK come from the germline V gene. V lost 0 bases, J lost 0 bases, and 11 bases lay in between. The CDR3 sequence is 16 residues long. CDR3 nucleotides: TGTGCCAGCAGCCAAGATTGGGGGGCAATGAACACTGAAGCTTTCTTT. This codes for CASSQDWGAMNTEAFF.

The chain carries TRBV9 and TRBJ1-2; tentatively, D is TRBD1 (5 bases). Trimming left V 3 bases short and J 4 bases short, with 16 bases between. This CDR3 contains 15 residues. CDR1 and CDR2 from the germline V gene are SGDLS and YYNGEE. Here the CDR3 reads CASSARAGGSYGYTF. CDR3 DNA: TGTGCCAGCAGCGCCAGAGCGGGGGGGAGCTATGGCTACACCTTC.

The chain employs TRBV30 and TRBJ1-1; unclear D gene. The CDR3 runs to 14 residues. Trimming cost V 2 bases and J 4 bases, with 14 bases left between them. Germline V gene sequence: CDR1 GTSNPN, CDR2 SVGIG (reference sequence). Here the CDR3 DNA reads TGTGCCTGGAGTTCGGGCCCCTGGGGCACTGAAGCTTTCTTT. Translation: CAWSSGPWGTEAFF.

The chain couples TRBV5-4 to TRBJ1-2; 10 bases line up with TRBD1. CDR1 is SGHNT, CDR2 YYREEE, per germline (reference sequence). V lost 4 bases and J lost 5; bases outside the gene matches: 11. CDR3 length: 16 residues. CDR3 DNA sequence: TGTGCCAGCAGCATGCCCAGACAGGGGGCTGGGTATGGCTACACCTTC. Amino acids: CASSMPRQGAGYGYTF. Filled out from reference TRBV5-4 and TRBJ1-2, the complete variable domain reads ETGVTQSPTHLIKTRGQQVTLRCSSQSGHNTVSWYQQALGQGPQFIFQYYREEENGRGNFPPRFSGLQFPNYSSELNVNALELDDSALYLCASSMPRQGAGYGYTFGSGTRLTVV.

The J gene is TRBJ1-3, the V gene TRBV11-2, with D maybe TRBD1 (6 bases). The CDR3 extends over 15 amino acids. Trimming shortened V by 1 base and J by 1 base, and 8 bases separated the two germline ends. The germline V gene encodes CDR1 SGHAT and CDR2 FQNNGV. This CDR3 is CASSLAGQSGNTIYF. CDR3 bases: TGTGCCAGCAGCTTAGCTGGACAGTCTGGAAACACCATATATTTT.

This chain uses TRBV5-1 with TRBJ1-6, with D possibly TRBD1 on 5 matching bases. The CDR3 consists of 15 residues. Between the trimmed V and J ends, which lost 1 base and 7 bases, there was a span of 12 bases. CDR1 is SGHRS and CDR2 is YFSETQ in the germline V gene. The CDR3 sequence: CASSLSTGLNSPLHF. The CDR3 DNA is TGCGCCAGCAGCTTGTCAACAGGCTTAAATTCACCCCTCCACTTT.

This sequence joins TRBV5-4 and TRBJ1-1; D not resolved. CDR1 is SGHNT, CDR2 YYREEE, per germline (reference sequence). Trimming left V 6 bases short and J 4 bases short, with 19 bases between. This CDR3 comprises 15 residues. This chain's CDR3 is CASTLLRGSVTEAFF. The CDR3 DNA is TGTGCCAGCACCCTTTTGAGAGGCTCGGTCACTGAAGCTTTCTTT.

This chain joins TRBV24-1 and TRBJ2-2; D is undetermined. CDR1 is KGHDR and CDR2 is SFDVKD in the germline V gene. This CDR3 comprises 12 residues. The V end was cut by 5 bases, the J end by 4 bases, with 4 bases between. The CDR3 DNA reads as TGTGCCACCAGTGGATCCACCGGGGAGCTGTTTTTT. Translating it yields CATSGSTGELFF.